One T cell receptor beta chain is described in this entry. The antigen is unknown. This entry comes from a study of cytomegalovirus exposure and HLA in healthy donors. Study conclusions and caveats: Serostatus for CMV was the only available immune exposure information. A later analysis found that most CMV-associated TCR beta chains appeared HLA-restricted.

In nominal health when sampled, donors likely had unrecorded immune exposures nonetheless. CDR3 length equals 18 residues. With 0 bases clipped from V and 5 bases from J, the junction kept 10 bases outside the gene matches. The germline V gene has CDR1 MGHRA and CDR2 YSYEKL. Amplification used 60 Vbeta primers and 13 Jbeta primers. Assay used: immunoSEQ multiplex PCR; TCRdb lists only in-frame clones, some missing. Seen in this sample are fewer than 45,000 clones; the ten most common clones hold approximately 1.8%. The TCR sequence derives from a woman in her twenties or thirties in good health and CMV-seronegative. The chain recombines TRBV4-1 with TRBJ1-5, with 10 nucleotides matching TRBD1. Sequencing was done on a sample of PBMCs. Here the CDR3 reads CASSQDPPGQGTYQPQHF. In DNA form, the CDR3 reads TGCGCCAGCAGCCAAGATCCCCCGGGACAGGGGACCTATCAGCCCCAGCATTTT.